This section outlines one T cell receptor beta chain sequence together with its context. Its antigen is unknown. This sample was included in a study of blood T cells in healthy people across ages. Study observations and caveats: With naive T cell percentage, TCR beta diversity showed a strong correlation. Older individuals had lower TCR beta diversity per million T cells (the decline was roughly linear).

Russia was home to the donors, healthy Caucasian individuals aged about 6 to 90. The V and J ends lost 9 bases and 2 bases respectively, with 19 bases between them. The CDR3 sequence is 15 residues long. Per the germline V gene, CDR1 is MGHRA and CDR2 is YSYEKL. The authors ran a second PCR of roughly 7 to 11 cycles using a sample-barcoded 5' primer and a J-beta primer mix. Each CDR3 protein gets one entry after TCRdb re-called the 5' RACE reads with MiXCR. The sample lists some 1.5 million distinct CDR3 sequences, 28% occurring once. The TCR originated in a woman aged 25 to 39 in good health. The chain links TRBV4-1 to TRBJ2-5, with D possibly being TRBD1 (6 bases). Sample: blood. CDR3 DNA sequence: TGCGCCAGATTGTGTCGGGACATAATACAAGAGACCCAGTACTTC. Protein product: CARLCRDIIQETQYF.